This T cell receptor beta chain was documented in a study of T cell responses to AZD1222 COVID-19 vaccine. Overall study findings and caveats: Females made up more of the donors, who were largely white British, and clonal diversity may have come out too low.

For this clone: Its antigen is undetermined.

Trimming at V came to 2 bases and at J to 8 bases, leaving 7 bases not matched to a gene. This CDR3 has 15 residues. Germline CDR1 MNHEY, CDR2 SVGEGT. The protocol was immunoSEQ multiplex PCR, while the TCRdb copy is restricted to in-frame clones and leaves out a portion. This table holds 90,000 to 120,000 clones, roughly 89% found once. The V call is TRBV6-2 or TRBV6-3, the J call TRBJ2-1; 9 bases line up with TRBD1. Specimen: peripheral blood, collected on day 0 of AZD1222 vaccination. This clonotype originated in an adult in good health. This CDR3 reads CASSYPGQGSHEQFF. CDR3 DNA: TGTGCCAGCAGTTACCCGGGACAGGGCTCCCATGAGCAGTTCTTC.